The clone carrying this TCR beta chain was detected ten times or more. Its antigen is undetermined. The source of the sample is a study of T-cell reconstitution after alpha-beta-depleted transplantation in children. Study results and limitations: Several hundred expanded graft clones reportedly were the source of alpha-beta T cells about two months after transplant. The origin of high day-60 TCRbeta diversity in some patients lay in surviving recipient T cells and thymic progenitors.

The TCRbeta library incorporated unique molecular identifiers. TCRdb fed the PCR reads into MiXCR, producing one record per CDR3 protein. The sample has 280,000 or so distinct CDR3 sequences; 11% are singletons. The material sequenced was peripheral blood, taken 180 days after TCRalphabeta/CD19-depleted stem cell transplant. This sequence originates from a male patient between 2 and 10 years old who had a stem cell transplant for chronic granulomatous disease, so the T cells may come from the graft donor.

The CDR3, as DNA: TGTGCCAGCAGCGACGCAGACAGACCTAACTATGGCTACACCTTC. Translated, it gives CASSDADRPNYGYTF. V gene TRBV3-1 combines with J gene TRBJ1-2, with D tentatively TRBD1 (5 bases). The CDR3 loop spans 15 amino acids. Germline CDR1 LGHDT, CDR2 YNNKEL (reference sequence). Trimming took 5 bases from V and 0 from J, leaving 13 bases between them.